Listed below are T cell receptor beta chains from one sample, sequenced in a study of identical twins. TCRdb processed the 5' RACE reads anew with MiXCR; each CDR3 protein has one entry. The sample has around 570,000 distinct CDR3 sequences; roughly 9.9% are singletons. Another study also made use of these data, one on yellow fever vaccine responses in identical twins.

The material sequenced was PBMCs. Every receptor here comes from a woman between 18 and 30 years old in good health. The CDR3 runs from the conserved cysteine through the conserved F or W. The order of the fields is clone size, J gene, D gene, V gene, CDR3 protein, CDR3 DNA. A D gene is named only where the DNA matches it firmly. Not all rows give a size; the values are once, few, many and, for expanded clones, a class.

size: NA
J: TRBJ2-3
D: TRBD2
V: TRBV20-1
CDR3: CSARDIGRGTDTQYF
DNA: TGCAGTGCTAGAGATATAGGGAGGGGCACAGATACGCAGTATTTT

size: many
J: TRBJ2-1
D: TRBD1
V: TRBV12-3/TRBV12-4
CDR3: CASSLRDRGAGNNEQFF
DNA: TGTGCCAGCAGTTTAAGGGACAGGGGAGCAGGGAACAATGAGCAGTTCTTC

size: NA
J: TRBJ2-1
D: NA
V: TRBV5-1
CDR3: CASSRYLAYEQFF
DNA: TGCGCCAGCAGCCGCTACCTAGCATATGAGCAGTTCTTC

size: NA
J: TRBJ2-3
D: NA
V: TRBV20-1
CDR3: CSASNQGRTIHTQYF
DNA: TGCAGTGCTAGTAACCAGGGGCGGACTATCCATACGCAGTATTTT

size: few
J: TRBJ2-2
D: NA
V: TRBV10-3
CDR3: CAISESTGRAGELFF
DNA: TGTGCCATCAGTGAGTCGACAGGGAGGGCCGGGGAGCTGTTTTTT

size: NA
J: TRBJ2-5
D: NA
V: TRBV28
CDR3: CASSEAYQETQYF
DNA: TGTGCCAGCAGTGAAGCATACCAAGAGACCCAGTACTTC

size: few
J: TRBJ2-7
D: NA
V: TRBV9
CDR3: CASSVGAVSARGDEQYF
DNA: TGTGCCAGCAGCGTAGGAGCAGTCTCGGCAAGAGGAGACGAGCAGTACTTC

size: few
J: TRBJ2-3
D: TRBD2
V: TRBV3-1
CDR3: CASSHRTSGVTDTQYF
DNA: TGTGCCAGCAGCCATCGGACTAGCGGGGTCACAGATACGCAGTATTTT

size: NA
J: TRBJ2-5
D: TRBD1
V: TRBV7-2
CDR3: CASSSSTGGAETQYF
DNA: TGTGCCAGCAGCTCATCGACAGGGGGCGCGGAGACCCAGTACTTC

size: few
J: TRBJ2-3
D: NA
V: TRBV7-2
CDR3: CASSFTTGPPGDTQYF
DNA: TGTGCCAGCAGCTTCACCACGGGACCCCCTGGAGATACGCAGTATTTT

size: NA
J: TRBJ2-1
D: TRBD2
V: TRBV12-3/TRBV12-4
CDR3: CASSFWSGGRDEQFF
DNA: TGTGCCAGCAGCTTCTGGAGCGGGGGGCGCGATGAGCAGTTCTTC

size: NA
J: TRBJ2-5
D: NA
V: TRBV5-4
CDR3: CTSRLEISQETQYF
DNA: TGTACCAGCAGGTTGGAAATTAGTCAAGAGACCCAGTACTTC

size: NA
J: TRBJ2-1
D: NA
V: TRBV3-1
CDR3: CASSQASGYNEQFF
DNA: TGTGCCAGCAGCCAAGCTTCCGGATACAATGAGCAGTTCTTC

size: NA
J: TRBJ2-2
D: NA
V: TRBV5-6
CDR3: CASLDGGKNTGELFF
DNA: TGTGCCAGCCTCGACGGCGGGAAAAACACCGGGGAGCTGTTTTTT

size: NA
J: TRBJ2-3
D: NA
V: TRBV10-3
CDR3: CAISPTSSTDTQYF
DNA: TGTGCCATCAGCCCGACCTCTAGCACAGATACGCAGTATTTT

size: NA
J: TRBJ2-7
D: TRBD1
V: TRBV20-1
CDR3: CSARRTGYDEQYF
DNA: TGCAGTGCTCGACGGACAGGGTATGACGAGCAGTACTTC

size: NA
J: TRBJ1-2
D: NA
V: TRBV20-1
CDR3: CSASEGKNGYTF
DNA: TGCAGTGCTAGTGAAGGCAAAAATGGCTACACCTTC

size: few
J: TRBJ2-7
D: TRBD1
V: TRBV7-9
CDR3: CASSSRGQVDYEQYF
DNA: TGTGCCAGCAGCTCCCGGGGACAGGTCGACTACGAGCAGTACTTC

size: many
J: TRBJ1-5
D: TRBD1
V: TRBV24-1
CDR3: CATHRGRGGSNQPQHF
DNA: TGTGCCACCCACAGGGGAAGGGGGGGAAGCAATCAGCCCCAGCATTTT

size: NA
J: TRBJ2-2
D: NA
V: TRBV23-1
CDR3: CASSQELVNTGELFF
DNA: TGCGCCAGCAGTCAAGAACTGGTGAACACCGGGGAGCTGTTTTTT